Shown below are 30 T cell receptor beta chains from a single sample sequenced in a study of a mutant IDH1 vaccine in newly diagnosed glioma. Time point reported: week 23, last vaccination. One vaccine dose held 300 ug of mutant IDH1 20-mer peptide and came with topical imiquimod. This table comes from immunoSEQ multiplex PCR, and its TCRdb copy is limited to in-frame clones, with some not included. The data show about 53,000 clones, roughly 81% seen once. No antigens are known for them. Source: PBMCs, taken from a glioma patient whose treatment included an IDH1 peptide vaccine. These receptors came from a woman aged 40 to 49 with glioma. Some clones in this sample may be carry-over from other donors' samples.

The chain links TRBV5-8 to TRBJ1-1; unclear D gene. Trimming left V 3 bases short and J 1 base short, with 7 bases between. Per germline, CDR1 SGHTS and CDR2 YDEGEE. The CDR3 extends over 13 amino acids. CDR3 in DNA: TGTGCCAGCAGCTCCCTCAGGAACACTGAAGCTTTCTTT. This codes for CASSSLRNTEAFF.

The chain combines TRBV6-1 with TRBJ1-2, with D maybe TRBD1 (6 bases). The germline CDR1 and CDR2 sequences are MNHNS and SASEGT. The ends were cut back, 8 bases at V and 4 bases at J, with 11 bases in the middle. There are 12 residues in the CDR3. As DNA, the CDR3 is TGTGCCAGCGTGGACAGCGTCTATGGCTACACCTTC. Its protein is CASVDSVYGYTF.

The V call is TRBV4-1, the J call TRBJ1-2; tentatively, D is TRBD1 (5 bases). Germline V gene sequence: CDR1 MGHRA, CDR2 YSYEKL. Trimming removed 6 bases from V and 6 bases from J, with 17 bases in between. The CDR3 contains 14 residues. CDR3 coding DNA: TGCGCCAGCAGTGGGGGTCAGCCAACTAATGGCTACACCTTC. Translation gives CASSGGQPTNGYTF.

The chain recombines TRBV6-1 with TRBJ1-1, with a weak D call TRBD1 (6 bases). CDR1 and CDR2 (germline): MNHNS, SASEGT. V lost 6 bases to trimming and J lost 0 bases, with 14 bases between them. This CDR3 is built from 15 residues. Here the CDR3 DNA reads TGTGCCAGCAGGGGTTGGACAGCCATGAACACTGAAGCTTTCTTT. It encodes CASRGWTAMNTEAFF.

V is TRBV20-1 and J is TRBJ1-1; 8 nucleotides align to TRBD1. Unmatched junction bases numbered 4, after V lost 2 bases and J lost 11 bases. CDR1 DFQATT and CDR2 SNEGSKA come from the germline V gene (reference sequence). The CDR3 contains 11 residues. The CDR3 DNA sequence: TGCAGTGCTAGAAAACAGGGGGAGGCTTTCTTT. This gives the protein CSARKQGEAFF.

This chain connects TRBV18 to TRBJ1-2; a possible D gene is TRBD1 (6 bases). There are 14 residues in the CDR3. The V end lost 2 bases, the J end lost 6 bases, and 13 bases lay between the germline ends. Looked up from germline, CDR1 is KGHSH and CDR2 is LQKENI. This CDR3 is CASSPSGQADGYTF. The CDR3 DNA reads TGTGCCAGCTCACCATCGGGACAAGCCGATGGCTACACCTTC.

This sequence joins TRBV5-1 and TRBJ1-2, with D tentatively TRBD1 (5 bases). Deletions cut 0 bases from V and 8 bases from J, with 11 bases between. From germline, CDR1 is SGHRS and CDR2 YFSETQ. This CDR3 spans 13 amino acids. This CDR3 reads CASSLEPRDGYTF. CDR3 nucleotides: TGCGCCAGCAGCTTGGAACCACGGGACGGCTACACCTTC.

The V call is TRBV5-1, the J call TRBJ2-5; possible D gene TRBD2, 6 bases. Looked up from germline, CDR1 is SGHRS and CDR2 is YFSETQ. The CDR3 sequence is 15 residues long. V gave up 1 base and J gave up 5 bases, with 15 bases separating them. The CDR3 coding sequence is TGCGCCAGCAGCTTGTCTTTCGTGGGACTGGAGACCCAGTACTTC. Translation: CASSLSFVGLETQYF.

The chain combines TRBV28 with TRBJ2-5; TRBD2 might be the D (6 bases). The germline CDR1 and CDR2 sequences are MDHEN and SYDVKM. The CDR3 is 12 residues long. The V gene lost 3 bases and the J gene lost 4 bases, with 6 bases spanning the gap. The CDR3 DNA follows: TGTGCCAGCAGTTTCGGGAGAGAGACCCAGTACTTC. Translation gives CASSFGRETQYF.

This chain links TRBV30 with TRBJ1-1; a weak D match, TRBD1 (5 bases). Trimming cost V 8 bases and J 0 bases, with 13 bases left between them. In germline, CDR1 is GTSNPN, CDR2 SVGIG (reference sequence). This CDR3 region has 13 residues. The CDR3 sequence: CAGRRAMNTEAFF. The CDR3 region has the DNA TGTGCCGGCCGCAGGGCTATGAACACTGAAGCTTTCTTT.

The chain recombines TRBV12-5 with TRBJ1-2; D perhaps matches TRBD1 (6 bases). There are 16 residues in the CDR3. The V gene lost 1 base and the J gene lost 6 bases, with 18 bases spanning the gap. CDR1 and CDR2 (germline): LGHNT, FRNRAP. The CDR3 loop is CASGLGPEGGHHGYTF. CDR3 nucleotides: TGTGCTAGTGGTTTGGGCCCGGAGGGGGGACATCATGGCTACACCTTC.

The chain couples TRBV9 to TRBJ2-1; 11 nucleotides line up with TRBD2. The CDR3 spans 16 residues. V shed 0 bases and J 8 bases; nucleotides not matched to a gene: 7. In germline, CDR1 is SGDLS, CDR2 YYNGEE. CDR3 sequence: CASSVVGTSGTDEQFF. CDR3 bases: TGTGCCAGCAGCGTAGTGGGGACTAGCGGCACGGATGAGCAGTTCTTC.

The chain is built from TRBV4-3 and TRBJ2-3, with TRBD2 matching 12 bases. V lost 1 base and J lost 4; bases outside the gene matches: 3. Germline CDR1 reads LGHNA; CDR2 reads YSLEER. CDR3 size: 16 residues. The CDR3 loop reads CASSQASGGASDTQYF. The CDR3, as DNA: TGCGCCAGCAGCCAAGCTAGCGGGGGGGCGTCAGATACGCAGTATTTT.

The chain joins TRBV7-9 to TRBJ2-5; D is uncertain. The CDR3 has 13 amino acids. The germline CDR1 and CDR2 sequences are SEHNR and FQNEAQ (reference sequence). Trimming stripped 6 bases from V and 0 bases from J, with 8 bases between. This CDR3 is CASRYGYQETQYF. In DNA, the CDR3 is TGTGCCAGCAGGTACGGGTACCAAGAGACCCAGTACTTC.

CDR3 coding DNA: TGTGCCAGCAGTGAATGGGTCCTAAATTCACCCCTCCACTTT. Its protein product is CASSEWVLNSPLHF. The chain links TRBV25-1 to TRBJ1-6, with unresolved D. V shed 1 base and J shed 7 bases, with 8 bases lying between them. Germline V gives CDR1 MGHDK, CDR2 SYGVNS. CDR3 size: 14 residues.

The CDR3 spells CASSSDRGQRGSSYNEQFF. For the CDR3, the DNA is TGTGCCAGCAGCTCGGACAGGGGGCAGCGGGGGAGCTCCTACAATGAGCAGTTCTTC. J is TRBJ2-1 and V is TRBV7-9; TRBD1 matches at 11 bases. V lost 4 bases, J lost 0 bases, and 11 bases stayed unmatched. Per the germline V gene, CDR1 is SEHNR and CDR2 is FQNEAQ (reference sequence). The length of the CDR3 is 19 residues.

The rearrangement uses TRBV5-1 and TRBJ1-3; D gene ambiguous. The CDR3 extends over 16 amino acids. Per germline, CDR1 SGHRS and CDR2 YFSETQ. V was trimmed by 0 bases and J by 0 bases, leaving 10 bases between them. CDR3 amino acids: CASSLGGKGSGNTIYF. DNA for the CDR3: TGCGCCAGCAGCTTGGGGGGTAAAGGCTCTGGAAACACCATATATTTT.

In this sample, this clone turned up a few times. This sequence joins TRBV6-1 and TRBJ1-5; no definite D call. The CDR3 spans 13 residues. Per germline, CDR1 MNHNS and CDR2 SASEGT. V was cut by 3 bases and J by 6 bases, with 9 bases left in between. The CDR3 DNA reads TGTGCCAGCAGTGACGGGGAGGTTCAGCCCCAGCATTTT. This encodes CASSDGEVQPQHF.

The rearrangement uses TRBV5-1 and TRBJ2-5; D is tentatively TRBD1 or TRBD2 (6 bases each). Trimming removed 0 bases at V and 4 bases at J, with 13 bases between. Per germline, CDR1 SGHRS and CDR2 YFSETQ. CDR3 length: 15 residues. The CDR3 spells CASSLATEGGETQYF. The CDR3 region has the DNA TGCGCCAGCAGCTTGGCCACAGAGGGGGGAGAGACCCAGTACTTC.

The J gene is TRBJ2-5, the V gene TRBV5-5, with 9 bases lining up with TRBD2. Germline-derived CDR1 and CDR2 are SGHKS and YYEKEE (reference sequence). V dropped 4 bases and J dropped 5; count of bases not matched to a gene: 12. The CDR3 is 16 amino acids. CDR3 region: CASSLMGAGGPETQYF. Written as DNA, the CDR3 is TGTGCCAGCAGCCTGATGGGGGCGGGGGGGCCGGAGACCCAGTACTTC.

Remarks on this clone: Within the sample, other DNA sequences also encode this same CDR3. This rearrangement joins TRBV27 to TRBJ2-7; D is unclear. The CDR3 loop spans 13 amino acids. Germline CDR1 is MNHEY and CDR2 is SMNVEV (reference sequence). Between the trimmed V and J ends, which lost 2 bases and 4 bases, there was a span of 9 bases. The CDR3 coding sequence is TGTGCCAGCAGTTTACGGCAGCCTTACGAGCAGTACTTC. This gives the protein CASSLRQPYEQYF.

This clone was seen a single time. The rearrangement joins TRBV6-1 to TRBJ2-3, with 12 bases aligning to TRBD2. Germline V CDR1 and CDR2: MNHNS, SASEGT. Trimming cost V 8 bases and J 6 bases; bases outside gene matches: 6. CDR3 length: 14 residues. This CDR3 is CASGGLAGLDTQYF. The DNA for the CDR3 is TGTGCCAGCGGGGGACTAGCGGGCTTGGATACGCAGTATTTT.

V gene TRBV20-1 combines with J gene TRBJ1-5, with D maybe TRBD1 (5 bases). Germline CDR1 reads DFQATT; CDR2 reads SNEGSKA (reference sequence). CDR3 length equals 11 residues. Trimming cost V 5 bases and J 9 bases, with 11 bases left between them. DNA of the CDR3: TGCAGTGCTTCGGGGACCGGGCCCCAGCATTTT. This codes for CSASGTGPQHF.

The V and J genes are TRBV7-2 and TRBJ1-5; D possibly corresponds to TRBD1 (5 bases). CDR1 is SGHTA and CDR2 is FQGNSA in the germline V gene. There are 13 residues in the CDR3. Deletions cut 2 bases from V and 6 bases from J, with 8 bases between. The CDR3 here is CASSLRGGQPQHF. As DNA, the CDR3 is TGTGCCAGCAGCTTAAGGGGTGGTCAGCCCCAGCATTTT.

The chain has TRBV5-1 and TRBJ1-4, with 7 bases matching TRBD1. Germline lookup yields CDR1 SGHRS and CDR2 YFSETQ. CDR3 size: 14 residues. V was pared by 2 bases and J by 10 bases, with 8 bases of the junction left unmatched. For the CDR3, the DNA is TGCGCCAGCAGCTTAGGGACAGCTGAGGGAAAACTGTTTTTT. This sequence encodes CASSLGTAEGKLFF.

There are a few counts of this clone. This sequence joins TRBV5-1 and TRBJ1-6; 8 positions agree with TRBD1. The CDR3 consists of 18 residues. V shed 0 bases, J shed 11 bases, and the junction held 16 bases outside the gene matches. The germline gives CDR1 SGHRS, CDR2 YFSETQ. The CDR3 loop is CASSLAPPGQGLSAPLHF. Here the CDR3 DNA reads TGCGCCAGCAGCTTGGCCCCCCCTGGACAGGGTCTTTCCGCACCCCTCCACTTT.

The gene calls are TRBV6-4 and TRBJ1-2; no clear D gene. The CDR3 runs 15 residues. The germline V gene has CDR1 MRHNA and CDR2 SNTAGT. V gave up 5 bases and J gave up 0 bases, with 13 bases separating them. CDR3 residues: CASSLDDRTNYGYTF. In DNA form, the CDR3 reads TGTGCCAGCAGTCTTGACGACCGGACTAACTATGGCTACACCTTC.

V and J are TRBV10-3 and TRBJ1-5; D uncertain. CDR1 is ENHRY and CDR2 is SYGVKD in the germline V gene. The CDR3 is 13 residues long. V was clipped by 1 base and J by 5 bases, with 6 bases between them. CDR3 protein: CAISEWEDQPQHF. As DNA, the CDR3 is TGTGCCATCAGTGAGTGGGAGGATCAGCCCCAGCATTTT.

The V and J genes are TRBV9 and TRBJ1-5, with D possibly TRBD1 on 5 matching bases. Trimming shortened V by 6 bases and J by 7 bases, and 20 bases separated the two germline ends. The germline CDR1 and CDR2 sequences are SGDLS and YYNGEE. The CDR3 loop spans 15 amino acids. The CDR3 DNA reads TGTGCCAGCACCGCCAGTGATGGGGCGGGACAGCCCCAGCATTTT. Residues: CASTASDGAGQPQHF.

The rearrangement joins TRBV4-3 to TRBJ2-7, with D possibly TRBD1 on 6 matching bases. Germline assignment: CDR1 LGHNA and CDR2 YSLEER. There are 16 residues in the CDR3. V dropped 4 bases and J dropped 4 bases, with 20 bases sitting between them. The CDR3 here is CASSLSRDTLIYEQYF. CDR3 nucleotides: TGCGCCAGCAGCCTCAGCCGGGACACCCTAATTTACGAGCAGTACTTC.